This note documents a single T cell receptor beta chain sequence. Time point indicated: pre-treatment sample, taken before nivolumab and TIL therapy. Enrollment ran from 2017 to early 2020. This entry comes from a study of TIL therapy for anti-PD-1-resistant metastatic lung cancer. Study-wide background: Patients then received nivolumab; progressors got lymphodepletion, TIL and IL-2. Tumors carried a median approximately 1.6 non-synonymous mutations per megabase.

Germline values: CDR1 SGHTA, CDR2 FQGNSA. V was pared by 7 bases and J by 6 bases, with 14 bases of the junction left unmatched. This CDR3 is built from 16 residues. The libraries were made with immunoSEQ v3. Libraries were sequenced to 2 million to 2.5 million read pairs (survey) or roughly 5-6 million (deep). Repertoires were generated with immunoSEQ multiplex PCR, while TCRdb's copy carries only in-frame clones and drops some. The sample has about 20,000 clones; 83% are singletons. Sequencing used blood, obtained at baseline. The chain links TRBV7-2 to TRBJ1-4; 7 positions agree with TRBD1. The TCR sequence derives from a person aged 25 to 85 with non-small cell lung cancer. In DNA, the CDR3 is TGTGCCAGCACCCCAGAGGCGTCAGGGGGGGATGAAAAACTGTTTTTT. Its protein is CASTPEASGGDEKLFF.